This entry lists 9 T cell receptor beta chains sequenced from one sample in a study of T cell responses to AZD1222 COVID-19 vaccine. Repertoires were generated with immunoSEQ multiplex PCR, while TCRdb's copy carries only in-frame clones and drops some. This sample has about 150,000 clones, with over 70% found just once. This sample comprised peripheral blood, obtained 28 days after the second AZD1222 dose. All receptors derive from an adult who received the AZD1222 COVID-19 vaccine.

In DNA form, the CDR3 reads TGTGCCAGCACCTACCAGACCGGGACTAGCGGCCGATTCACAGATACGCAGTATTTT. This gives the protein CASTYQTGTSGRFTDTQYF. This sequence joins TRBV7-9 and TRBJ2-3, with 11 bases that match TRBD2. CDR3 length: 19 amino acids. The J segment lost 2 bases and the V segment lost 7 bases, leaving 17 bases of the junction unmatched. Per germline, CDR1 SEHNR and CDR2 FQNEAQ (reference sequence).

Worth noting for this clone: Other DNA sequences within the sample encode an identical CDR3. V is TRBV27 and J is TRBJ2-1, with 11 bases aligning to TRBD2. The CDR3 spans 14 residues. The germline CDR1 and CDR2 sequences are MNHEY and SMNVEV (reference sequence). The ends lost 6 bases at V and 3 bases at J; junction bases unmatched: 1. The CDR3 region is CASSGTSGYNEQFF. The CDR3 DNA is TGTGCCAGCAGCGGGACTAGCGGCTACAATGAGCAGTTCTTC.

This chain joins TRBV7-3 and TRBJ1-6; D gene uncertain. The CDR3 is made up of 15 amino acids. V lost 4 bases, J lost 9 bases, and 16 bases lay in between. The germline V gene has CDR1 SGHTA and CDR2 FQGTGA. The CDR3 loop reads CASSSSTGSRSPLHF. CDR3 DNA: TGTGCCAGCAGCTCTTCGACCGGGTCCCGTTCACCCCTCCACTTT.

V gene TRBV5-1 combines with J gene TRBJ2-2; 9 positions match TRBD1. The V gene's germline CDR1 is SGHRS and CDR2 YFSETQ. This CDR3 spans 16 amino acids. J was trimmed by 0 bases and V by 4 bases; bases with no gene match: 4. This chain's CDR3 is CASSIRDRANTGELFF. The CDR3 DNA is TGCGCCAGCAGCATCCGGGACAGGGCGAACACCGGGGAGCTGTTTTTT.

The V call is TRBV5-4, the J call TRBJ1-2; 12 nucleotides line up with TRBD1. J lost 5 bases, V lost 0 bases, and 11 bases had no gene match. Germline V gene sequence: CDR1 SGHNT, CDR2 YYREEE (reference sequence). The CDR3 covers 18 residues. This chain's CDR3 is CASSLASGQGAKKYGYTF. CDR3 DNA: TGTGCCAGCAGCTTGGCCTCGGGACAGGGGGCTAAGAAGTATGGCTACACCTTC.

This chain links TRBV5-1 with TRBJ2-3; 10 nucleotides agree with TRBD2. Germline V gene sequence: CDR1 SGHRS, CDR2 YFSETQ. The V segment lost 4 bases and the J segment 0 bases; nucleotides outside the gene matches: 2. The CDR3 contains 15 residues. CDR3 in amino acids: CASSMGLASTDTQYF. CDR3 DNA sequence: TGCGCCAGCAGCATGGGACTAGCGAGCACAGATACGCAGTATTTT.

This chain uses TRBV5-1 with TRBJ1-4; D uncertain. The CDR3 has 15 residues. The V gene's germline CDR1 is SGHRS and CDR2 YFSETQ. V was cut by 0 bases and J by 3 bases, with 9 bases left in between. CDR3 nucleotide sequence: TGCGCCAGCAGCTTGGATGGGAGGTCTAATGAAAAACTGTTTTTT. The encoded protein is CASSLDGRSNEKLFF.

CDR3: CAWSTSGREQYF. CDR3 DNA: TGTGCCTGGAGCACTAGCGGGCGTGAGCAGTACTTC. The rearrangement uses TRBV30 and TRBJ2-7, with 9 bases fitting TRBD2. Germline V gene lookup returns CDR1 GTSNPN and CDR2 SVGIG (reference sequence). This CDR3 is built from 12 residues. The J segment lost 7 bases and the V segment lost 3 bases, leaving 4 bases of the junction unmatched.

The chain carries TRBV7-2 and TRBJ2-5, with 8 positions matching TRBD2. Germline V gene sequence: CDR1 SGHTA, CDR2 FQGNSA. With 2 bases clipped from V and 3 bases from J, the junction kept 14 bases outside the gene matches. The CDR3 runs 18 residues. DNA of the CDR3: TGTGCCAGCAGCTTATCCCTCCGCGTTCGAGCGGGAGAAGAGACCCAGTACTTC. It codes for CASSLSLRVRAGEETQYF.